These 20 T cell receptor beta chains were all obtained from the same sample, sequenced in a study of cytomegalovirus exposure and HLA in healthy donors. The PCR was carried out with 60 Vbeta primers and 13 Jbeta primers. Measured with immunoSEQ multiplex PCR; TCRdb has only the in-frame clones, and not every one. The sample gives over 150,000 clones, about 75% of which show up once; 4.9% is in the top ten. The sequencing input was PBMCs. The receptor set was obtained from a male donor in good health and CMV-seronegative.

This chain connects TRBV28 to TRBJ2-7, with 7 positions matching TRBD1. CDR1 is MDHEN and CDR2 is SYDVKM in the germline V gene. V gave up 6 bases and J gave up 3 bases; unmatched junction bases: 11. The CDR3 loop spans 15 amino acids. In nucleotides, the CDR3 is TGTGCCAGCAGACTTACAGGGGATCGTTACTACGAGCAGTACTTC. This codes for CASRLTGDRYYEQYF.

This clone was detected a few times. The chain has TRBV19 and TRBJ2-5; 8 bases map to TRBD2. Unmatched junction bases numbered 10, after V lost 3 bases and J lost 7 bases. The germline gives CDR1 LNHDA, CDR2 SQIVND (reference sequence). This CDR3 region has 15 residues. This CDR3 is CASSINPGTSGTQYF. The CDR3 region has the DNA TGTGCCAGTAGTATTAATCCCGGAACTAGCGGGACCCAGTACTTC.

Turning to this clone: Other DNA sequences in this sample translate to the same CDR3. The J gene is TRBJ2-7, the V gene TRBV27; TRBD1 matches 7 bases. V dropped 5 bases and J dropped 4; count of bases not matched to a gene: 2. Germline CDR1 and CDR2: MNHEY and SMNVEV (reference sequence). CDR3 length: 12 amino acids. The CDR3 here is CASSPTGYEQYF. The CDR3 bases are TGTGCCAGCAGTCCGACAGGGTACGAGCAGTACTTC.

The chain is built from TRBV7-3 and TRBJ2-2; unclear D gene. The V gene lost 6 bases and the J gene lost 0 bases, with 5 bases spanning the gap. CDR1 and CDR2 (germline): SGHTA, FQGTGA. The CDR3 runs to 13 residues. CDR3 nucleotide sequence: TGTGCCAGCAGTAACACGAACACCGGGGAGCTGTTTTTT. Its translation is CASSNTNTGELFF.

This clone was found once. The CDR3 DNA sequence: TGTGCCAGCAGCGTAGCTTCGGGGGGCCCCTCTGGAAACACCATATATTTT. It specifies CASSVASGGPSGNTIYF. V is TRBV9 and J is TRBJ1-3; a weak D match, TRBD1 (6 bases). This CDR3 spans 17 amino acids. In germline, CDR1 is SGDLS, CDR2 YYNGEE. With 0 bases removed from V and 0 bases from J, the gap between germline ends came to 13 bases.

This clone was detected only once. The chain links TRBV28 to TRBJ1-1, with D unclear. CDR3 size: 14 residues. V was clipped by 5 bases and J by 0 bases, with 10 bases between them. CDR1 MDHEN and CDR2 SYDVKM come from the germline V gene. In DNA form, the CDR3 reads TGTGCCAGCAGTGCGGACGGGATGAACACTGAAGCTTTCTTT. Translating gives CASSADGMNTEAFF.

V and J are TRBV7-9 and TRBJ2-3; D gene ambiguous. Germline V gene lookup returns CDR1 SEHNR and CDR2 FQNEAQ (reference sequence). Trimming removed 5 bases from V and 0 bases from J, with 21 bases in between. The CDR3 is 18 amino acids. The CDR3 DNA reads TGTGCCAGCAGCCCAGTCTTCCCCGTTGACTCTAGCACAGATACGCAGTATTTT. Encoded protein: CASSPVFPVDSSTDTQYF.

The chain uses TRBV19 and TRBJ2-7, with TRBD1 matching over 7 bases. Germline values: CDR1 LNHDA, CDR2 SQIVND (reference sequence). This CDR3 spans 15 amino acids. Trimming removed 3 bases from V and 0 bases from J; junction bases left unmatched: 5. The chain's CDR3 is CASSIAGTASYEQYF. CDR3 DNA sequence: TGTGCCAGTAGTATCGCCGGGACAGCCTCCTACGAGCAGTACTTC.

This clone was counted a few times. This chain connects TRBV11-2 to TRBJ2-2; 9 bases line up with TRBD2. With 5 bases clipped from V and 6 bases from J, the junction kept 7 bases outside the gene matches. Looked up from germline, CDR1 is SGHAT and CDR2 is FQNNGV. The CDR3 extends over 15 amino acids. The CDR3 here is CASSPRGRAAGELFF. The DNA of the CDR3 is TGTGCCAGCAGCCCTCGCGGGAGGGCCGCCGGGGAGCTGTTTTTT.

This clone was observed a handful of times. CDR3 residues: CASSLMGSQPQHF. DNA for the CDR3: TGTGCCAGCAGCTTAATGGGGAGCCAGCCCCAGCATTTT. The gene calls are TRBV7-9 and TRBJ1-5; D unclear. CDR1 is SEHNR and CDR2 is FQNEAQ in the germline V gene (reference sequence). There are 13 residues in the CDR3. The germline V and J ends were trimmed by 2 bases and 7 bases, with 9 bases remaining between them.

V gene TRBV30 combines with J gene TRBJ2-7; TRBD2 matches at 12 bases. Unmatched junction bases numbered 4, after V lost 1 base and J lost 6 bases. Germline CDR1 and CDR2: GTSNPN and SVGIG (reference sequence). The CDR3 spans 14 residues. CDR3 sequence reads: CAWSGLAGVSEQYF. The CDR3 region has the DNA TGTGCCTGGAGTGGACTAGCGGGAGTCTCCGAGCAGTACTTC.

This chain links TRBV5-1 with TRBJ2-7, with D possibly matching TRBD1 (6 bases). The CDR3 has 16 residues. The germline V gene has CDR1 SGHRS and CDR2 YFSETQ. With 0 bases removed from V and 2 bases from J, the gap between germline ends came to 15 bases. The CDR3 is CASSLEVGAKTYEQYF. The CDR3 DNA reads as TGCGCCAGCAGCTTGGAGGTGGGGGCAAAGACCTACGAGCAGTACTTC.

The J gene is TRBJ2-3, the V gene TRBV27; D possibly corresponds to TRBD1 (6 bases). This CDR3 has 16 amino acids. Germline lookup yields CDR1 MNHEY and CDR2 SMNVEV (reference sequence). Trimming shortened V by 5 bases and J by 2 bases, and 17 bases separated the two germline ends. The CDR3 DNA sequence: TGTGCCAGCAGTACTACCCTCAGGGGTCTCACAGATACGCAGTATTTT. Protein product: CASSTTLRGLTDTQYF.

This chain uses TRBV4-2 with TRBJ1-2; 10 nucleotides agree with TRBD1. The CDR3 spans 16 residues. J was trimmed by 3 bases and V by 1 base; bases with no gene match: 5. Germline CDR1 reads LGHNA; CDR2 reads YNFKEQ. CDR3 sequence: CASSQGGQGGDYGYTF. CDR3 bases: TGTGCCAGCAGCCAAGGAGGACAGGGGGGAGACTATGGCTACACCTTC.

In its sample, this clone was seen a few times. In DNA, the CDR3 is TGTGCCTGGAGTGTGACAAACTATGGCTACACCTTC. As protein: CAWSVTNYGYTF. The chain has TRBV30 and TRBJ1-2, with D hard to call. V lost 0 bases and J lost 2, with 4 bases in between. The germline gives CDR1 GTSNPN, CDR2 SVGIG (reference sequence). The CDR3 length is 12 residues.

J is TRBJ2-7 and V is TRBV11-1; possibly TRBD2 for D (5 bases). CDR1 and CDR2 (germline): SGHAT, FQDESV (reference sequence). The CDR3 contains 17 residues. The V gene lost 2 bases and the J gene lost 0 bases, with 17 bases spanning the gap. CDR3 nucleotides: TGTGCCAGCAGCTTAAGAATATCGGGATTAAGCTCCTACGAGCAGTACTTC. This gives the protein CASSLRISGLSSYEQYF.

In this sample, this clone turned up a few times. The chain uses TRBV18 and TRBJ2-3; D is uncertain. Germline assignment: CDR1 KGHSH and CDR2 LQKENI. Trimming removed 3 bases at V and 1 base at J, with 5 bases between. This CDR3 region has 13 residues. Here the CDR3 reads CASSPRGTDTQYF. CDR3 DNA: TGTGCCAGCTCACCTCGGGGCACAGATACGCAGTATTTT.

V is TRBV7-5 and J is TRBJ2-2; the D segment call TRBD1 is taken from the table without a DNA check. TRBV7-5 is assigned pseudogene status. This CDR3 spans 17 amino acids. CDR3 DNA: TGTGCCAGAAGCCTAAAACAGGGGCCCGTGAACACCGGGGAGCTGTTTTTT. This translates into CARSLKQGPVNTGELFF.

The chain is built from TRBV5-1 and TRBJ1-4; D perhaps matches TRBD1 (5 bases). CDR1 and CDR2 (germline): SGHRS, YFSETQ. This CDR3 region has 14 residues. V dropped 3 bases and J dropped 12 bases, with 18 bases sitting between them. CDR3 amino acids: CASSWQGHNDQLFF. CDR3 in DNA: TGCGCCAGCAGCTGGCAGGGCCATAATGATCAACTGTTTTTT.

The rearrangement links TRBV9 to TRBJ2-3, with 7 bases identical to TRBD1. J gave up 0 bases and V 3 bases, and 13 bases lay outside the gene matches. Germline V lookup: CDR1 SGDLS, CDR2 YYNGEE. This CDR3 has 18 amino acids. The CDR3 reads CASSERGRQGTSTDTQYF. In DNA, the CDR3 is TGTGCCAGCAGCGAGAGAGGGAGACAGGGTACTAGCACAGATACGCAGTATTTT.